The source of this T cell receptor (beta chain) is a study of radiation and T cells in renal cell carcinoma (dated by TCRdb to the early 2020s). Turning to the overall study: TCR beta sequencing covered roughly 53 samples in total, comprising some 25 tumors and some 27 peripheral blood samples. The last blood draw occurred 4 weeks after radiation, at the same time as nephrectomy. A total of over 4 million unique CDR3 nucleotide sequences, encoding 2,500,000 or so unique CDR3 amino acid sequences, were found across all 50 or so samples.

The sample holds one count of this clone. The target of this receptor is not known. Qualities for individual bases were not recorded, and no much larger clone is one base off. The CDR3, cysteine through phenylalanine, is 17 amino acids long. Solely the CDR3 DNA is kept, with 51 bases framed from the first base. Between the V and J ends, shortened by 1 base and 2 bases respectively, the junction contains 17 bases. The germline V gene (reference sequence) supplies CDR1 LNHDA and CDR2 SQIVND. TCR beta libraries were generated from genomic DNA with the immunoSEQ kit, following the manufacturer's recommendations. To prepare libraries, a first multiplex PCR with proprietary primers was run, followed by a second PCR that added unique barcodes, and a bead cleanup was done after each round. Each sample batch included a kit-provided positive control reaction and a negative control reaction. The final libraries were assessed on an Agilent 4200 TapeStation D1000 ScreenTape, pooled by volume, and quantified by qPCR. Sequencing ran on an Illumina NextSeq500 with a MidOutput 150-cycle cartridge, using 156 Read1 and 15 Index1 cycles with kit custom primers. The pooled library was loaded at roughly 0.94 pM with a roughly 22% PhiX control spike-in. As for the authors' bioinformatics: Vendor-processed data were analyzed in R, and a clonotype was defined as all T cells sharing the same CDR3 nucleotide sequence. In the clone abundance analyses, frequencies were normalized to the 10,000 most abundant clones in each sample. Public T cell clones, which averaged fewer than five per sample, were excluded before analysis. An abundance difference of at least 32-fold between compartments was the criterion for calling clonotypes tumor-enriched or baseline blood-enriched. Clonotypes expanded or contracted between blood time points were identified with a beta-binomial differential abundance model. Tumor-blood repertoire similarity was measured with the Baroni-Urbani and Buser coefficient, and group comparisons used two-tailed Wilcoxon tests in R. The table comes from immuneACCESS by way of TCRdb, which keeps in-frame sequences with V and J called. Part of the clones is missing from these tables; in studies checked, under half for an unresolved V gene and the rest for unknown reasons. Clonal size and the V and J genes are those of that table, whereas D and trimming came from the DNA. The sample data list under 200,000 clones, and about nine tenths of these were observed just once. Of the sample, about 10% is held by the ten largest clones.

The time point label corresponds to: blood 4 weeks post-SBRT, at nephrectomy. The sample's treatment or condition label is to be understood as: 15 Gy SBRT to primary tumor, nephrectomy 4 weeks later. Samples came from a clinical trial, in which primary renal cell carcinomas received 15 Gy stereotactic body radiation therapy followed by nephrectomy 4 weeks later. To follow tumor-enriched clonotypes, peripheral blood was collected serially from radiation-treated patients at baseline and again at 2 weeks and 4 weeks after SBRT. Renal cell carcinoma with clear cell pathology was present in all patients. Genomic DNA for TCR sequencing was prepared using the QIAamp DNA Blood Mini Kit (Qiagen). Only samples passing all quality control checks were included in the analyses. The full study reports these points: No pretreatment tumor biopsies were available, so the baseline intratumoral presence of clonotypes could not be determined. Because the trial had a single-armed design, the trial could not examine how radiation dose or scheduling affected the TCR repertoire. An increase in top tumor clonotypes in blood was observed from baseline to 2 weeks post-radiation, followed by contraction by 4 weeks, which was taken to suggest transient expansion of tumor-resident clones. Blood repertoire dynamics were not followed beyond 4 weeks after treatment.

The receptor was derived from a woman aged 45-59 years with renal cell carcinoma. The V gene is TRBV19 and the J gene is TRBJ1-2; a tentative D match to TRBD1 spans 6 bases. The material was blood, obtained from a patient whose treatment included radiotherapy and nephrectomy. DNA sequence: TGTGCCAGTAGTATAGGTCCAGGAGCCCAGGGGAACTATGGCTACACCTTC. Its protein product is CASSIGPGAQGNYGYTF.